The 17 T cell receptor beta chains below come from one sample, sequenced in a study of T-cell reconstitution after alpha-beta-depleted transplantation in children. Preparation of the TCRbeta library used unique molecular identifiers. TCRdb fed the PCR reads into MiXCR, producing one record per CDR3 protein. The table lists about 340,000 distinct CDR3 sequences, around 15% of them singletons, with around 43% in the top ten. Source: PBMCs, mostly from graft donor cells, taken 360 days after TCRalphabeta/CD19-depleted stem cell transplant. The receptors were sampled from a male patient under 10 years old who had a stem cell transplant for acute lymphoblastic leukemia, so the T cells may come from the graft donor.

Remarks on this clonotype: A read error may be the cause here, since a much bigger clone is one base away. The chain has TRBV4-3 and TRBJ1-5, with 7 bases that match TRBD1. CDR3 size: 16 residues. Germline values: CDR1 LGHNA, CDR2 YSLEER. Trimming cost V 1 base and J 5 bases; bases outside gene matches: 8. The CDR3 loop reads CASSQGLGDRYQPQHF. CDR3 nucleotides: TGCGCCAGCAGCCAAGGTCTGGGGGACAGATATCAGCCCCAGCATTTT.

This clonotype was seen at least ten times. The chain is built from TRBV6-5 and TRBJ2-1; D might be TRBD2 (7 bases). The germline V gene encodes CDR1 MNHEY and CDR2 SVGAGI. The V and J ends lost 0 bases and 9 bases respectively, with 9 bases between them. The CDR3 consists of 13 residues. The CDR3 bases are TGTGCCAGCAGTTACTCAGGGGGGGGTGAGCAGTTCTTC. This sequence encodes CASSYSGGGEQFF.

At least ten counts were recorded for this clonotype. This sequence joins TRBV20-1 and TRBJ2-7; D is unresolved. The CDR3 totals 14 residues. The V gene lost 0 bases and the J gene lost 1 base, with 10 bases spanning the gap. Per germline, CDR1 DFQATT and CDR2 SNEGSKA (reference sequence). DNA of the CDR3: TGCAGTGCTAGAGATCGGTCTAGTTCCTACGAGCAGTACTTC. It translates to CSARDRSSSYEQYF.

V gene TRBV3-1 combines with J gene TRBJ2-1, with 8 positions matching TRBD2. Looked up from germline, CDR1 is LGHDT and CDR2 is YNNKEL (reference sequence). V lost 0 bases to trimming and J lost 3 bases; unmatched junction nucleotides: 16. CDR3 length equals 20 residues. CDR3: CASSQDTHSPGLVVYNEQFF. Written as DNA, the CDR3 is TGTGCCAGCAGCCAAGATACGCACTCACCGGGACTAGTGGTCTACAATGAGCAGTTCTTC.

This clonotype has a handful of counts. The CDR3 DNA reads as TGTGCTACCCACCATAGCGGGAGGGCCGGAAATGAGCAGTTCTTC. This gives the protein CATHHSGRAGNEQFF. The chain recombines TRBV6-1 with TRBJ2-1; the match to TRBD2 covers 11 bases. CDR3 length: 15 amino acids. Germline assignment: CDR1 MNHNS and CDR2 SASEGT.

The J gene is TRBJ2-2, the V gene TRBV6-2 or TRBV6-3; maybe TRBD2 (6 bases). This CDR3 has 14 residues. Germline loops: CDR1 MNHEY, CDR2 SVGEGT. Trimming cost V 7 bases and J 3 bases, with 12 bases left between them. The CDR3 DNA reads as TGTGCCAGCATCGGGGACTTGTACACCGGGGAGCTGTTTTTT. Amino acid sequence: CASIGDLYTGELFF.

This clonotype was detected a few times. The J gene is TRBJ2-7, the V gene TRBV18, with D tentatively TRBD1 (5 bases). Trimming cost V 1 base and J 2 bases, with 12 bases left between them. Germline lookup yields CDR1 KGHSH and CDR2 LQKENI. CDR3 size: 15 residues. The CDR3 is CASSPRAGITYEQYF. CDR3 bases: TGTGCCAGCTCACCACGGGCAGGGATCACCTACGAGCAGTACTTC.

The chain recombines TRBV28 with TRBJ2-5; no definite D call. Germline V CDR1 and CDR2: MDHEN, SYDVKM. The CDR3 is made up of 14 amino acids. Trimming cost V 7 bases and J 1 base, with 13 bases left between them. The CDR3 here is CASNRRWAQETQYF. CDR3 DNA: TGTGCCAGCAATCGTAGATGGGCCCAAGAGACCCAGTACTTC.

The V and J genes are TRBV19 and TRBJ1-1; tentatively, D is TRBD1 (5 bases). The V end lost 3 bases, the J end lost 5 bases, and 7 bases lay between the germline ends. The germline V gene has CDR1 LNHDA and CDR2 SQIVND (reference sequence). The CDR3 runs to 12 residues. CDR3 bases: TGTGCCAGTAGTATTAGGGGAACTGAAGCTTTCTTT. Residues: CASSIRGTEAFF.

The chain has TRBV5-6 and TRBJ2-1; 12 bases map to TRBD2. Germline V gene lookup returns CDR1 SGHDT and CDR2 YYEEEE. Germline trimming cut 0 bases from V and 9 bases from J; bases unmatched to any gene: 4. This CDR3 is 15 amino acids long. CDR3 DNA: TGTGCCAGCAGCTTGGAACTAGCGGGAGGTATTGAGCAGTTCTTC. Its protein is CASSLELAGGIEQFF.

This clonotype showed up just a few times. The V call is TRBV28, the J call TRBJ2-3, with a possible D match to TRBD2 (6 bases). Germline CDR1 reads MDHEN; CDR2 reads SYDVKM. This CDR3 is 17 amino acids long. V was cut by 6 bases and J by 6 bases, with 25 bases left in between. CDR3 region: CASSPTGAGRGLDTQYF. In DNA, the CDR3 is TGTGCCAGCAGCCCCACGGGAGCGGGCCGGGGACTGGATACGCAGTATTTT.

The table lists this clonotype with many counts. This sequence joins TRBV29-1 and TRBJ2-3; D is uncertain. Germline CDR1 and CDR2: SQVTM and ANQGSEA. Trimming removed 4 bases at V and 9 bases at J, with 14 bases between. The CDR3 totals 12 residues. CDR3 loop: CSVVGWAGTQYF. CDR3 coding DNA: TGCAGCGTTGTAGGGTGGGCCGGGACGCAGTATTTT.

The chain has TRBV27 and TRBJ1-2; 8 bases line up with TRBD1. The CDR3 loop spans 13 amino acids. The junction had 3 bases not matched to a gene; V was cut back by 3 bases and J by 6 bases. Germline CDR1 and CDR2: MNHEY and SMNVEV (reference sequence). As DNA, the CDR3 is TGTGCCAGCAGTTTGGACAGGGCTAATGGCTACACCTTC. It codes for CASSLDRANGYTF.

This clonotype was observed at least ten times. This rearrangement joins TRBV12-3 or TRBV12-4 to TRBJ2-1; D perhaps matches TRBD1 (5 bases). Deletions cut 3 bases from V and 3 bases from J, with 6 bases between. This CDR3 has 13 amino acids. CDR3 nucleotide sequence: TGTGCCAGCAGTTTTAGGGGCTACAATGAGCAGTTCTTC. As protein: CASSFRGYNEQFF.

The chain combines TRBV5-1 with TRBJ1-2; D gene unclear. V lost 4 bases to trimming and J lost 8 bases, with 12 bases between them. The germline V gene has CDR1 SGHRS and CDR2 YFSETQ. CDR3 length: 12 amino acids. The CDR3 nucleotides are TGCGCCAGCAGCGCCGGAAGAGGGGGCTACACCTTC. Translated: CASSAGRGGYTF.

CDR3 loop: CSARDPGLASYF. CDR3 coding DNA: TGCAGTGCTAGAGATCCCGGACTAGCTAGCTACTTC. This chain connects TRBV20-1 to TRBJ2-5; 8 bases line up with TRBD2. The CDR3 sequence is 12 residues long. V shed 0 bases and J 14 bases; nucleotides not matched to a gene: 8. CDR1 is DFQATT and CDR2 is SNEGSKA in the germline V gene (reference sequence).

In this sample, this clonotype turned up a few times. The chain combines TRBV28 with TRBJ2-2, with 7 bases identical to TRBD1. V lost 6 bases to trimming and J lost 0 bases; unmatched junction nucleotides: 4. The germline CDR1 and CDR2 sequences are MDHEN and SYDVKM. The CDR3 runs to 15 residues. The DNA of the CDR3 is TGTGCCAGCAGGCCCGGGACAGCGAACACCGGGGAGCTGTTTTTT. Protein sequence: CASRPGTANTGELFF.